The 17 T cell receptor beta chains listed next were all sequenced from one sample in a study of CD8+CD57+ T cells in acquired aplastic anemia. TCR beta VDJ combinations and CDR3 sequences were profiled from genomic DNA. MiXCR, applied by TCRdb to the reads, yields one record per CDR3 protein. The sample has tens of thousands of distinct CDR3 sequences, roughly two thirds seen once. Sequencing was carried out using sorted CD4+, CD8+, or CD8+CD57+ T cells (not recorded which) from PBMCs. These receptor sequences come from a human donor in good health, serving as a control.

The V and J genes are TRBV29-1 and TRBJ1-2; no reliable D call. V lost 7 bases and J 7 bases, leaving 13 bases between the germline ends. The CDR3 totals 11 residues. Looked up from germline, CDR1 is SQVTM and CDR2 is ANQGSEA. The CDR3 DNA sequence: TGCAGCGCCCGACATGAGACTGGCTACACCTTC. This codes for CSARHETGYTF.

In its sample, this clonotype was seen many times. The gene calls are TRBV13 and TRBJ2-3; 11 nucleotides match TRBD1. The CDR3 sequence is 15 residues long. J was trimmed by 3 bases and V by 5 bases; bases with no gene match: 4. Germline CDR1 reads PRHDT; CDR2 reads FYEKMQ (reference sequence). CDR3 residues: CASSAGQGATDTQYF. The CDR3 coding sequence is TGTGCCAGCAGCGCAGGACAGGGGGCAACAGATACGCAGTATTTT. Drawing the rest from reference TRBV13 and TRBJ2-3, the complete variable domain is AAGVIQSPRHLIKEKRETATLKCYPIPRHDTVYWYQQGPGQDPQFLISFYEKMQSDKGSIPDRFSAQQFSDYHSELNMSSLELGDSALYFCASSAGQGATDTQYFGPGTRLTVL.

The chain uses TRBV7-6 and TRBJ1-5; the D gene is possibly TRBD1 (5 bases). The V end lost 1 base, the J end lost 2 bases, and 9 bases lay between the germline ends. This CDR3 comprises 15 residues. Germline V CDR1 and CDR2: SGHVS, FNYEAQ. This CDR3 reads CASSLGTPGNQPQHF. CDR3 bases: TGTGCCAGCAGCTTAGGGACACCAGGCAATCAGCCCCAGCATTTT.

This sequence joins TRBV20-1 and TRBJ2-5, with D tentatively TRBD2 (7 bases). The ends were cut back, 3 bases at V and 5 bases at J, with 10 bases in the middle. Germline V gene data show CDR1 as DFQATT and CDR2 as SNEGSKA (reference sequence). CDR3 size: 12 residues. The CDR3 nucleotides are TGCAGTGCTAGCGGGGGGCTGGAGACCCAGTACTTC. Residues: CSASGGLETQYF.

The chain carries TRBV2 and TRBJ2-5; either TRBD1 or TRBD2 may supply D (5 bases each). This CDR3 is built from 13 residues. Trimming took off 5 bases at V and 3 bases at J, with 10 bases between the two ends. Germline CDR1 reads SNHLY; CDR2 reads FYNNEI. CDR3 residues: CASSTGTEETQYF. In nucleotides, the CDR3 is TGTGCCAGCAGTACCGGGACGGAAGAGACCCAGTACTTC.

The CDR3 DNA is TGTGCCAGTAGTCTCACAGATACGCAGTATTTT. This codes for CASSLTDTQYF. The genes are TRBV19 and TRBJ2-3, with no clear D. The germline CDR1 and CDR2 sequences are LNHDA and SQIVND (reference sequence). V was cut by 5 bases and J by 2 bases, with 2 bases left in between. The CDR3 is made up of 11 amino acids.

The table lists this clonotype with a count of one. This chain links TRBV19 with TRBJ1-1, with a tentative D call TRBD1 (6 bases). The CDR3 is 14 residues long. The V gene lost 5 bases and the J gene lost 4 bases, with 14 bases spanning the gap. Germline CDR1 LNHDA, CDR2 SQIVND (reference sequence). The CDR3 loop is CASSSIGGSTEAFF. As DNA, the CDR3 is TGTGCCAGTAGTTCCATAGGGGGAAGCACTGAAGCTTTCTTT.

Worth noting for this clonotype: An end of the junction differs from the germline gene, which may be a read error. This chain connects TRBV20-1 to TRBJ2-1, with TRBD1 as a possible D gene (6 bases). There are 14 residues in the CDR3. CDR1 and CDR2 from the germline V gene are DFQATT and SNEGSKA (reference sequence). The CDR3 DNA reads as TGCAGTGTGCCCTCAGGGGTACGGTACAGTGAGCAGTTCTTC. This codes for CSVPSGVRYSEQFF.

The chain recombines TRBV7-9 with TRBJ1-1; D is perhaps TRBD1 (6 bases). CDR3 size: 13 residues. V gave up 5 bases and J gave up 1 base, with 8 bases separating them. Germline values: CDR1 SEHNR, CDR2 FQNEAQ (reference sequence). The CDR3 loop is CASSAGQNTEAFF. The CDR3 nucleotides read TGTGCCAGCAGCGCGGGACAGAACACTGAAGCTTTCTTT.

This chain links TRBV6-1 with TRBJ2-3; 12 bases are a match to TRBD2. V shed 7 bases, J shed 4 bases, and the junction held 6 bases outside the gene matches. Germline V gene lookup returns CDR1 MNHNS and CDR2 SASEGT. The CDR3 spans 15 residues. CDR3 loop: CASTRLAGEADTQYF. DNA of the CDR3: TGTGCCAGCACTCGACTAGCGGGAGAGGCAGATACGCAGTATTTT.

A remark on this clonotype: A much larger clonotype is one base distant, so this may be a read error. V and J are TRBV9 and TRBJ1-2; unclear D gene. CDR3 length: 15 amino acids. Per the germline V gene, CDR1 is SGDLS and CDR2 is YYNGEE. The CDR3 nucleotides are TGTGCCAGCAGCGCAACGCCCAGCCCGCAGGCGTTAATAGGCTTC. Amino acids: CASSATPSPQALIGF.

The V gene is TRBV5-1, the J gene TRBJ1-2; D is perhaps TRBD1 (6 bases). Trimming took 6 bases from V and 6 from J, leaving 12 bases between them. The germline gives CDR1 SGHRS, CDR2 YFSETQ. This CDR3 spans 12 amino acids. The CDR3 reads CASTRGLDGYTF. CDR3 coding DNA: TGCGCCAGCACTAGGGGGTTAGATGGCTACACCTTC.

This clonotype was seen many times. The chain couples TRBV7-3 to TRBJ1-1, with 7 bases aligning to TRBD1. The length of the CDR3 is 14 residues. Trimming cost V 4 bases and J 7 bases; bases outside gene matches: 9. Germline V gives CDR1 SGHTA, CDR2 FQGTGA. CDR3 in amino acids: CASSYSGGGDEAFF. The CDR3 nucleotides are TGTGCCAGCAGCTACTCAGGGGGGGGTGATGAAGCTTTCTTT.

The rearrangement links TRBV10-3 to TRBJ2-3; 8 bases align to TRBD1. CDR3 length: 15 residues. Germline trimming cut 4 bases from V and 2 bases from J; bases unmatched to any gene: 5. CDR1 and CDR2 from the germline V gene are ENHRY and SYGVKD. The CDR3 loop reads CAISGGQGATDTQYF. CDR3 bases: TGTGCCATCAGTGGGGGGCAGGGGGCCACAGATACGCAGTATTTT.

This chain uses TRBV19 with TRBJ1-6, with D hard to call. Germline V CDR1 and CDR2: LNHDA, SQIVND (reference sequence). There are 17 residues in the CDR3. V lost 7 bases to trimming and J lost 8 bases, with 24 bases between them. The CDR3 sequence is CASTLSGAEKIDSPLHF. The CDR3 region has the DNA TGTGCCAGTACCCTTTCGGGAGCCGAAAAAATTGATTCACCCCTCCACTTT.

The V and J genes are TRBV5-4 and TRBJ1-2; D perhaps matches TRBD1 (5 bases). V lost 2 bases and J 6 bases, leaving 11 bases between the germline ends. This CDR3 is 13 amino acids long. Germline-derived CDR1 and CDR2 are SGHNT and YYREEE (reference sequence). CDR3 residues: CASSLESGDGYTF. The CDR3 region has the DNA TGTGCCAGCAGCTTAGAATCGGGGGATGGCTACACCTTC.

The rearrangement joins TRBV7-3 to TRBJ1-2, with 7 bases aligning to TRBD1. Germline V gene lookup returns CDR1 SGHTA and CDR2 FQGTGA. V lost 2 bases to trimming and J lost 3 bases; unmatched junction nucleotides: 9. This CDR3 is 16 amino acids long. Here the CDR3 DNA reads TGTGCCAGCAGCTTAGTCGCGGCAGGGGGGTACTATGGCTACACCTTC. It translates to CASSLVAAGGYYGYTF.